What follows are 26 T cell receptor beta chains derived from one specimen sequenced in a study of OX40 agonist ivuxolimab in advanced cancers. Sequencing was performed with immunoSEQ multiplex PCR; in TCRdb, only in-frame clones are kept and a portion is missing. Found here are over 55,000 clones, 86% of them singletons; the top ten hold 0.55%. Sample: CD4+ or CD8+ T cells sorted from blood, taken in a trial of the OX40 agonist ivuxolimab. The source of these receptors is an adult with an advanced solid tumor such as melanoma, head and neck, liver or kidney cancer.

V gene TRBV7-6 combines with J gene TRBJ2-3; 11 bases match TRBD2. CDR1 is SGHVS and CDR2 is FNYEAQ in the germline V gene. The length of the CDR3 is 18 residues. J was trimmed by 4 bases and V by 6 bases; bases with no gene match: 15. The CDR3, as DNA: TGTGCCAGCAGGGTACTAGCGGGAGCCCCCGGGGGGTCAGATACGCAGTATTTT. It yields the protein CASRVLAGAPGGSDTQYF. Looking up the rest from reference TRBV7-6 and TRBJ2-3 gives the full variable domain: GAGVSQSPRYKVTKRGQDVALRCDPISGHVSLYWYRQALGQGPEFLTYFNYEAQQDKSGLPNDRFSAERPEGSISTLTIQRTEQRDSAMYRCASRVLAGAPGGSDTQYFGPGTRLTVL.

The CDR3 DNA sequence: TGTGCCAGCAGTTTCGACAGGGGGGCTTCACCCCTCCACTTT. Translation gives CASSFDRGASPLHF. The chain combines TRBV6-1 with TRBJ1-6; 9 bases are shared with TRBD1. CDR3 size: 14 residues. V was pared by 5 bases and J by 9 bases, with 5 bases of the junction left unmatched. Germline loops: CDR1 MNHNS, CDR2 SASEGT.

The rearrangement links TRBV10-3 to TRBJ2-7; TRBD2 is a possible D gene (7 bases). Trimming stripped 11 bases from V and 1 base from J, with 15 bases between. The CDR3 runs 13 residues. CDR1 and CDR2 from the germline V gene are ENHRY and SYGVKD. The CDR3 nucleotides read TGTGCCGTTCGCGGGGGCGATTCCTACGAGCAGTACTTC. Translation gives CAVRGGDSYEQYF.

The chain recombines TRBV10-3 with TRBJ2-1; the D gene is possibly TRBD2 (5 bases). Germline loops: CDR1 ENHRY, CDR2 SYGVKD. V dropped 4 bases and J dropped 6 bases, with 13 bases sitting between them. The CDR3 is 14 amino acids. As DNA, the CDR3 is TGTGCCATCAGTGCCTCCGGACTTGCCAATGAGCAGTTCTTC. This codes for CAISASGLANEQFF.

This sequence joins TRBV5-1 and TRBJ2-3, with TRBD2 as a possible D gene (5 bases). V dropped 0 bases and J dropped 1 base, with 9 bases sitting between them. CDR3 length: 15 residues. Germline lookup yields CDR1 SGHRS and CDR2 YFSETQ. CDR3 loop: CASSLAQLGTDTQYF. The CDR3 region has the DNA TGCGCCAGCAGCTTGGCTCAACTAGGCACAGATACGCAGTATTTT.

CDR3 region: CASSPDGQFNEQFF. As DNA, the CDR3 is TGCGCCAGCAGCCCAGACGGGCAGTTCAATGAGCAGTTCTTC. The chain links TRBV4-3 to TRBJ2-1, with unresolved D. Trimming removed 4 bases at V and 6 bases at J, with 13 bases between. This CDR3 contains 14 residues. Germline loops: CDR1 LGHNA, CDR2 YSLEER.

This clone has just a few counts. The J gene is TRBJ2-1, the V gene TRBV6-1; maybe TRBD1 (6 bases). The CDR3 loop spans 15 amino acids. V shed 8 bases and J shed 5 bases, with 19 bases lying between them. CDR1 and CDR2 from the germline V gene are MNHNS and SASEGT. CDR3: CASLRQVLVNNEQFF. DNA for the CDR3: TGTGCCAGCTTAAGACAGGTGCTCGTTAACAATGAGCAGTTCTTC.

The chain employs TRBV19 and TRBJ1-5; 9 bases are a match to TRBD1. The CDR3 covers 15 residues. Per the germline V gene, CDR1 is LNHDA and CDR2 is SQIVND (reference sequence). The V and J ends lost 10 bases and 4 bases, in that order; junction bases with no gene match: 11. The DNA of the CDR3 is TGTGCCACCCGCGCCACAGGGGGCTTTAATCAGCCCCAGCATTTT. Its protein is CATRATGGFNQPQHF. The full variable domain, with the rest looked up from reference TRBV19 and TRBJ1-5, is DGGITQSPKYLFRKEGQNVTLSCEQNLNHDAMYWYRQDPGQGLRLIYYSQIVNDFQKGDIAEGYSVSREKKESFPLTVTSAQKNPTAFYLCATRATGGFNQPQHFGDGTRLSIL.

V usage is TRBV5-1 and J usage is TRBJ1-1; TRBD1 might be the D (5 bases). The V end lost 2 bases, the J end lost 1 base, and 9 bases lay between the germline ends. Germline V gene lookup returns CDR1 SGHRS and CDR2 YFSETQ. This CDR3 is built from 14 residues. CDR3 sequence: CASSFSRANTEAFF. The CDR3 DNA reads TGCGCCAGCAGCTTCTCCAGGGCGAACACTGAAGCTTTCTTT. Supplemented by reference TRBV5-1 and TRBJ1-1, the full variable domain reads KAGVTQTPRYLIKTRGQQVTLSCSPISGHRSVSWYQQTPGQGLQFLFEYFSETQRNKGNFPGRFSGRQFSNSRSEMNVSTLELGDSALYLCASSFSRANTEAFFGQGTRLTVV.

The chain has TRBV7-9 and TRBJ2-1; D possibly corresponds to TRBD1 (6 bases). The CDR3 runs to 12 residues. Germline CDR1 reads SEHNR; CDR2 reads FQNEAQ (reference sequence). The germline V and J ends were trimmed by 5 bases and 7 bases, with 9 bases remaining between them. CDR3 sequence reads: CASSMGANEQFF. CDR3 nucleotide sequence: TGTGCCAGCAGCATGGGGGCGAATGAGCAGTTCTTC.

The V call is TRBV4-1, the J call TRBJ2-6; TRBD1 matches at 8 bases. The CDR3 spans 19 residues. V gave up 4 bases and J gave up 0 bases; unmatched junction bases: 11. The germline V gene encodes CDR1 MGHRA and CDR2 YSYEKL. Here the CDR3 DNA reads TGCGCCAGCAGCCGAGGACAGGGCACGCTCTCCTCTGGGGCCAACGTCCTGACTTTC. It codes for CASSRGQGTLSSGANVLTF.

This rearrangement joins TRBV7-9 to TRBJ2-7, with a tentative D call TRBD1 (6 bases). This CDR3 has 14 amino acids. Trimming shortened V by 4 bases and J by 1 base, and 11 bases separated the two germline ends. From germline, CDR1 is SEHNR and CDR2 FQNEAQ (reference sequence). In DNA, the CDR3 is TGTGCCAGCAGCTGGTCCCAGGGGTCCTACGAGCAGTACTTC. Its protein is CASSWSQGSYEQYF.

The CDR3 here is CASSLVQGETQYF. The DNA for the CDR3 is TGTGCCAGCAGCTTAGTACAGGGGGAGACCCAGTACTTC. The genes are TRBV11-3 and TRBJ2-5; TRBD1 agrees at 7 bases. The ends lost 1 base at V and 5 bases at J; junction bases unmatched: 1. Germline assignment: CDR1 SGHNT and CDR2 YENEEA. This CDR3 spans 13 amino acids.

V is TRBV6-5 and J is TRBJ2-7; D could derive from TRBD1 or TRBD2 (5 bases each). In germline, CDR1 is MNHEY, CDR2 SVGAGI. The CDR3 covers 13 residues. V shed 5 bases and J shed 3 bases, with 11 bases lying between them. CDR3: CASSAGTFYEQYF. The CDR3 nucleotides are TGTGCCAGCAGTGCAGGGACGTTCTACGAGCAGTACTTC.

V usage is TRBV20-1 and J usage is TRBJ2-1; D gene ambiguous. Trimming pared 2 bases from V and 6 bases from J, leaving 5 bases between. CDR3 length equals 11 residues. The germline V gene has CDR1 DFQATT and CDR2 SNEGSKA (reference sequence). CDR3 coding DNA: TGCAGTGCTAGATTCTTCAATGAGCAGTTCTTC. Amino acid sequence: CSARFFNEQFF.

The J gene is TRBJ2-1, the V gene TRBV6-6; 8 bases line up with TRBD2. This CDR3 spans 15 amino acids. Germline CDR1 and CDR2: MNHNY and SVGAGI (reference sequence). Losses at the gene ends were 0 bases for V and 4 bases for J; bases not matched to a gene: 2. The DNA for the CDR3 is TGTGCCAGCAGTTACTCTCCGGGGGGGTACAATGAGCAGTTCTTC. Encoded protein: CASSYSPGGYNEQFF.

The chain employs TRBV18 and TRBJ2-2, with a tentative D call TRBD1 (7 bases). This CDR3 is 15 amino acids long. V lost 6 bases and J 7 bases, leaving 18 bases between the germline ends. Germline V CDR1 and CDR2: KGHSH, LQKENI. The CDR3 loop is CASSAATGTGGELFF. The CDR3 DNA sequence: TGTGCCAGCTCGGCCGCGACAGGGACTGGCGGGGAGCTGTTTTTT.

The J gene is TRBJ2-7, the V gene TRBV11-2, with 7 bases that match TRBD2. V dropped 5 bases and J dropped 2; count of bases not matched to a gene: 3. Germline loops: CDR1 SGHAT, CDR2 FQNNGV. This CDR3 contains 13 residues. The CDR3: CASSREATYEQYF. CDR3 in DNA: TGTGCCAGCAGCCGGGAGGCCACCTACGAGCAGTACTTC.

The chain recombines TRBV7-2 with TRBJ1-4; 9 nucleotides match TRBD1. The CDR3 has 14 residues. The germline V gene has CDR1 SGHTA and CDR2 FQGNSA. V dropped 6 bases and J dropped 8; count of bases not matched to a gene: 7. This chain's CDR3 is CASRLQGASEKLFF. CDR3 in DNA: TGTGCCAGCAGGTTACAGGGGGCAAGCGAAAAACTGTTTTTT.

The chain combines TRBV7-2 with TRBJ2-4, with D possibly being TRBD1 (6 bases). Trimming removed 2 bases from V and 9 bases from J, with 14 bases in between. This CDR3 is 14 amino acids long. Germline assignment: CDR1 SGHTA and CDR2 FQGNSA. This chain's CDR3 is CASSLLGHAPIQYF. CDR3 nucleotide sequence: TGTGCCAGCAGCTTATTGGGACATGCGCCCATTCAGTACTTC.

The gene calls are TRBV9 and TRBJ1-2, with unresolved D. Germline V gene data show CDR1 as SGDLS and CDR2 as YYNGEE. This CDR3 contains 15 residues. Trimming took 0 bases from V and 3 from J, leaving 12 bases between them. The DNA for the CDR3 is TGTGCCAGCAGCGTAGAAATAGGGTCGGACTATGGCTACACCTTC. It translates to CASSVEIGSDYGYTF.

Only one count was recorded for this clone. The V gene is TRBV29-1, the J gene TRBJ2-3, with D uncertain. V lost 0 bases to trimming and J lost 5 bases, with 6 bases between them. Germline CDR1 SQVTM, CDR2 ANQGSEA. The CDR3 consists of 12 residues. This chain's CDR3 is CSVEDPGDTQYF. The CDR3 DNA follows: TGCAGCGTTGAAGATCCGGGAGATACGCAGTATTTT.

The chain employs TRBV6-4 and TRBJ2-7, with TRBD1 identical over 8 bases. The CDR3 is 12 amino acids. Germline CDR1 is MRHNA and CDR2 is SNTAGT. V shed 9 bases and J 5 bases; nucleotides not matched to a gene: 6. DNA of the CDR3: TGTGCCAGGGACTCAGGGGGCCACGAGCAGTACTTC. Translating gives CARDSGGHEQYF.

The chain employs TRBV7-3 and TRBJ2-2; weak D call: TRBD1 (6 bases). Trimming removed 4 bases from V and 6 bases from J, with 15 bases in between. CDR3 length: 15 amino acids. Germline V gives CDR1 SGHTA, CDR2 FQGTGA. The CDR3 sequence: CASSSRGRRAGELFF. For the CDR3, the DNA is TGTGCCAGCAGCTCCAGGGGAAGGCGAGCCGGGGAGCTGTTTTTT.

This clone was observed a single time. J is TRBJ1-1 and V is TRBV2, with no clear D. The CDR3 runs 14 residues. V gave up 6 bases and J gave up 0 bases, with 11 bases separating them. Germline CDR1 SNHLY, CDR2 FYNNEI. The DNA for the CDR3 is TGTGCCAGCAGGGTGACATTCTTGAACACTGAAGCTTTCTTT. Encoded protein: CASRVTFLNTEAFF.

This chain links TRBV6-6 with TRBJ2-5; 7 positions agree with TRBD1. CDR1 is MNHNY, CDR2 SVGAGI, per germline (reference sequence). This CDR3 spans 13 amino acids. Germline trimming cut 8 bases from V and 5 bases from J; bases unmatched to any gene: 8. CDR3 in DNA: TGTGCCAGCGGGGGCAGGGGGATTGAGACCCAGTACTTC. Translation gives CASGGRGIETQYF.